This T cell receptor (beta chain) is from a study of OX40 agonist ivuxolimab in advanced cancers. About the research overall: Patients were infused with ivuxolimab every 2 weeks at 0.01 to 10 mg/kg. Patients receiving dose escalation had hepatocellular carcinoma, melanoma, renal cell or head and neck cancer.

CDR3 length equals 12 residues. CDR1 is SGHNT and CDR2 is YYREEE in the germline V gene (reference sequence). With 5 bases removed from V and 1 base from J, the gap between germline ends came to 6 bases. Using immunoSEQ multiplex PCR, the repertoire was profiled, and TCRdb retains in-frame clones only, with some absent. The table shows about 55,000 clones, with about 86% occurring only once. The sequencing used CD4+ or CD8+ T cells sorted from blood, collected in a trial of the OX40 agonist ivuxolimab. V is TRBV5-4 and J is TRBJ1-1, with D hard to call. The sequence derives from an adult with an advanced solid tumor such as melanoma, head and neck, liver or kidney cancer. CDR3 region: CASRKGNTEAFF. The CDR3 DNA reads TGTGCCAGCAGAAAAGGGAACACTGAAGCTTTCTTT.